The 30 T cell receptor beta chains below were found in one sample sequenced in a study of T-cell reconstitution after alpha-beta-depleted transplantation in children. A TCRbeta library incorporating unique molecular identifiers was prepared. TCRdb independently ran MiXCR on the PCR reads; one entry per CDR3 protein. The data hold roughly 100,000 distinct CDR3 sequences, with 4.5% to 7.5% observed a single time. The input for sequencing was PBMCs, mostly from graft donor cells, taken 60 days after TCRalphabeta/CD19-depleted stem cell transplant. Receptors were obtained from a female patient aged 2-9 years who had a stem cell transplant for Fanconi anemia, so the T cells may come from the graft donor.

This clonotype was seen ten or more times. This sequence joins TRBV28 and TRBJ2-3; TRBD2 matches 10 bases. Trimming removed 2 bases from V and 9 bases from J; junction bases left unmatched: 8. Germline V gene lookup returns CDR1 MDHEN and CDR2 SYDVKM. The CDR3 loop spans 15 amino acids. The CDR3 loop is CASSLKRGGAKTQYF. The CDR3 DNA is TGTGCCAGCAGTTTAAAGCGGGGGGGGGCCAAAACGCAGTATTTT.

This clonotype was recorded a few times. This chain uses TRBV5-1 with TRBJ1-4, with unresolved D. V gave up 4 bases and J gave up 7 bases, with 20 bases separating them. The CDR3 has 16 residues. Germline CDR1 is SGHRS and CDR2 is YFSETQ. The CDR3 nucleotides read TGCGCCAGCAGCGGTTCGTCAGGAAAGTGGTTTGAAAAACTGTTTTTT. It yields the protein CASSGSSGKWFEKLFF. Full variable domain (missing parts from reference TRBV5-1 and TRBJ1-4): KAGVTQTPRYLIKTRGQQVTLSCSPISGHRSVSWYQQTPGQGLQFLFEYFSETQRNKGNFPGRFSGRQFSNSRSEMNVSTLELGDSALYLCASSGSSGKWFEKLFFGSGTQLSVL.

This clonotype was seen repeatedly, ten times or more. The chain combines TRBV24-1 with TRBJ2-3; the match to TRBD2 covers 8 bases. This CDR3 contains 16 residues. Germline V gene lookup returns CDR1 KGHDR and CDR2 SFDVKD. V shed 3 bases and J 4 bases; nucleotides not matched to a gene: 8. CDR3 sequence: CATSDLQGRGADTQYF. In DNA, the CDR3 is TGTGCCACCAGTGATCTGCAGGGGCGGGGGGCAGATACGCAGTATTTT.

This clonotype was seen more than once but under ten times. The chain couples TRBV10-3 to TRBJ2-1; 13 bases are a match to TRBD2. Per germline, CDR1 ENHRY and CDR2 SYGVKD. There are 16 residues in the CDR3. Germline trimming cut 0 bases from V and 9 bases from J; bases unmatched to any gene: 5. The CDR3 is CAISESLTSGRGEQFF. Written as DNA, the CDR3 is TGTGCCATCAGTGAGTCTTTAACTAGCGGGAGGGGTGAGCAGTTCTTC.

The table lists this clonotype with many counts. This sequence joins TRBV10-3 and TRBJ2-1; 13 bases align to TRBD2. The CDR3 sequence is 17 residues long. Germline V lookup: CDR1 ENHRY, CDR2 SYGVKD. V shed 2 bases, J shed 5 bases, and the junction held 6 bases outside the gene matches. The CDR3 DNA reads as TGTGCCATCAGTGAGCCTCTAGGACTAGCGGGAGACAATGAGCAGTTCTTC. Translation gives CAISEPLGLAGDNEQFF.

This clonotype was recorded many times. J is TRBJ2-1 and V is TRBV28, with 10 bases aligning to TRBD2. The CDR3 sequence is 17 residues long. V lost 6 bases, J lost 2 bases, and 10 bases stayed unmatched. CDR1 and CDR2 from the germline V gene are MDHEN and SYDVKM. CDR3 in DNA: TGTGCCAGCAGCCGCCGGCTAGCGGGGGACCCCTACAATGAGCAGTTCTTC. It specifies CASSRRLAGDPYNEQFF.

This clonotype was detected many times. The rearrangement links TRBV12-3 or TRBV12-4 to TRBJ2-5; tentatively, D is TRBD2 (6 bases). The V gene lost 4 bases and the J gene lost 4 bases, with 13 bases spanning the gap. The CDR3 sequence is 14 residues long. DNA for the CDR3: TGTGCCAGCAGTTCTAGCGCAGGCGGAGAGACCCAGTACTTC. Amino acids: CASSSSAGGETQYF.

This clonotype was counted only a few times. CDR3: CASSAGQGRYEQYF. CDR3 bases: TGCGCCAGCAGCGCTGGACAGGGGAGGTACGAGCAGTACTTC. V usage is TRBV5-1 and J usage is TRBJ2-7, with TRBD1 matching 9 bases. CDR1 is SGHRS and CDR2 is YFSETQ in the germline V gene. The CDR3 is 14 residues long. Losses at the gene ends were 4 bases for V and 4 bases for J; bases not matched to a gene: 6.

The chain uses TRBV7-3 and TRBJ2-3, with 9 bases that match TRBD2. After removal of 2 bases from V and 2 bases from J, the junction contained 5 bases not matched to a gene. CDR3 length: 16 residues. CDR1 is SGHTA and CDR2 is FQGTGA in the germline V gene. CDR3 in amino acids: CASSLFASGTTDTQYF. Written as DNA, the CDR3 is TGTGCCAGCAGCTTATTCGCTAGCGGGACCACAGATACGCAGTATTTT.

The CDR3 DNA reads TGTGCCATCAGCGGGACAGGATCATTGACGGGGGCTCATACGCAGTATTTT. Amino acid sequence: CAISGTGSLTGAHTQYF. The gene calls are TRBV10-3 and TRBJ2-3, with 8 bases that match TRBD1. With 6 bases clipped from V and 7 bases from J, the junction kept 18 bases outside the gene matches. The CDR3 is 17 amino acids. Germline V gene data show CDR1 as ENHRY and CDR2 as SYGVKD.

The chain couples TRBV5-1 to TRBJ1-1; D perhaps matches TRBD1 (5 bases). CDR3 length equals 15 residues. V lost 4 bases, J lost 1 base, and 14 bases lay in between. Germline CDR1 SGHRS, CDR2 YFSETQ. The CDR3 DNA reads as TGCGCCAGCAGCCGAAGGCCCGACAGGAACACTGAAGCTTTCTTT. Encoded protein: CASSRRPDRNTEAFF.

Ten or more counts support this clonotype. V usage is TRBV12-3 or TRBV12-4 and J usage is TRBJ2-1, with a weak D call TRBD2 (6 bases). V lost 8 bases and J 4 bases, leaving 15 bases between the germline ends. CDR3 size: 14 residues. DNA of the CDR3: TGTGCCAGCTCTGAAGGGACTTATTACAATGAGCAGTTCTTC. It codes for CASSEGTYYNEQFF.

This clonotype was counted at least ten times. The V and J genes are TRBV11-2 and TRBJ2-5; possibly TRBD1 for D (6 bases). Germline values: CDR1 SGHAT, CDR2 FQNNGV. The CDR3 extends over 13 amino acids. V was trimmed by 3 bases and J by 4 bases, leaving 9 bases between them. The CDR3 spells CASSFGRGETQYF. DNA of the CDR3: TGTGCCAGCAGCTTCGGCAGGGGAGAGACCCAGTACTTC. The entire variable domain, with the rest obtained from reference TRBV11-2 and TRBJ2-5, is as follows: EAGVAQSPRYKIIEKRQSVAFWCNPISGHATLYWYQQILGQGPKLLIQFQNNGVVDDSQLPKDRFSAERLKGVDSTLKIQPAKLEDSAVYLCASSFGRGETQYFGPGTRLLVL.

This clonotype was found many times. This chain uses TRBV29-1 with TRBJ2-3; 12 nucleotides agree with TRBD2. With 1 base clipped from V and 2 bases from J, the junction kept 1 base outside the gene matches. From germline, CDR1 is SQVTM and CDR2 ANQGSEA. This CDR3 has 15 amino acids. The CDR3 here is CSVEGLAGATDTQYF. The CDR3 DNA sequence: TGCAGCGTTGAAGGACTAGCGGGAGCCACAGATACGCAGTATTTT.

This clonotype was seen a handful of times. This chain links TRBV19 with TRBJ2-7; the match to TRBD2 covers 12 bases. The CDR3 is made up of 15 amino acids. CDR1 and CDR2 from the germline V gene are LNHDA and SQIVND (reference sequence). J was trimmed by 3 bases and V by 5 bases; bases with no gene match: 5. CDR3 sequence: CASSPLAGGSYEQYF. CDR3 DNA sequence: TGTGCCAGTAGTCCCCTAGCGGGAGGGAGCTACGAGCAGTACTTC. Variable domain in full (rest from reference TRBV19 and TRBJ2-7): DGGITQSPKYLFRKEGQNVTLSCEQNLNHDAMYWYRQDPGQGLRLIYYSQIVNDFQKGDIAEGYSVSREKKESFPLTVTSAQKNPTAFYLCASSPLAGGSYEQYFGPGTRLTVT.

This clonotype was picked up many times. The rearrangement uses TRBV7-9 and TRBJ1-3; TRBD1 is a possible D gene (6 bases). The CDR3 loop spans 13 amino acids. V lost 5 bases and J lost 4, with 9 bases in between. The germline V gene has CDR1 SEHNR and CDR2 FQNEAQ (reference sequence). CDR3 residues: CASSTDRGNTIYF. The CDR3 nucleotides are TGTGCCAGCAGCACCGACAGGGGAAACACCATATATTTT.

Many counts were recorded for this clonotype. This chain links TRBV20-1 with TRBJ2-1, with 11 bases matching TRBD2. The CDR3 totals 16 residues. The germline V gene has CDR1 DFQATT and CDR2 SNEGSKA (reference sequence). Trimming cost V 5 bases and J 3 bases; bases outside gene matches: 9. Written as DNA, the CDR3 is TGCAGTGCTCCAAACCATAGCGGGGGGGACTACAATGAGCAGTTCTTC. Translation: CSAPNHSGGDYNEQFF.

This clonotype was found many times. The V call is TRBV5-1, the J call TRBJ2-7, with 7 bases identical to TRBD1. Per the germline V gene, CDR1 is SGHRS and CDR2 is YFSETQ. This CDR3 region has 14 residues. Trimming removed 7 bases from V and 4 bases from J; junction bases left unmatched: 11. The CDR3 coding sequence is TGCGCCAGCTCACAACCGGGACAGCCTTACGAGCAGTACTTC. Its translation is CASSQPGQPYEQYF.

This sequence joins TRBV6-1 and TRBJ2-7, with D maybe TRBD1 (6 bases). The CDR3 is 15 amino acids. V was pared by 4 bases and J by 4 bases, with 17 bases between. Germline CDR1 and CDR2: MNHNS and SASEGT. The CDR3 is CASSAGQFLRYEQYF. For the CDR3, the DNA is TGTGCCAGCAGTGCCGGACAGTTCCTACGGTACGAGCAGTACTTC.

This clonotype was seen many times. This chain joins TRBV12-3 or TRBV12-4 and TRBJ1-1, with a tentative D call TRBD1 (5 bases). There are 14 residues in the CDR3. Deletions cut 3 bases from V and 3 bases from J, with 11 bases between. The CDR3 bases are TGTGCCAGCAGTTTCAGGGCAGAGGACACTGAAGCTTTCTTT. As protein: CASSFRAEDTEAFF.

This clonotype was recorded a few times. This chain connects TRBV4-1 to TRBJ2-5; TRBD2 matches at 9 bases. CDR1 is MGHRA and CDR2 is YSYEKL in the germline V gene. The CDR3 is made up of 16 amino acids. V dropped 1 base and J dropped 3; count of bases not matched to a gene: 6. CDR3 nucleotide sequence: TGCGCCAGCAGCCAAGGTAGCGGGAGCGGGGAAGAGACCCAGTACTTC. Translating it yields CASSQGSGSGEETQYF.

This clonotype was observed many times. The rearrangement uses TRBV25-1 and TRBJ2-3, with D possibly matching TRBD2 (5 bases). Germline lookup yields CDR1 MGHDK and CDR2 SYGVNS. This CDR3 has 17 residues. V was shortened by 6 bases and J by 2 bases, with 21 bases between the two germline ends. The CDR3 loop is CASSAWARMEVTDTQYF. The CDR3 bases are TGTGCCAGCAGCGCATGGGCCAGAATGGAGGTCACAGATACGCAGTATTTT.

This clonotype showed up many times. The V and J genes are TRBV7-2 and TRBJ2-7; no firm D call. CDR1 and CDR2 (germline): SGHTA, FQGNSA. The CDR3 extends over 13 amino acids. Trimming took off 0 bases at V and 4 bases at J, with 7 bases between the two ends. In DNA, the CDR3 is TGTGCCAGCAGCTTAGCGGGCCGTTACGAGCAGTACTTC. It translates to CASSLAGRYEQYF.

This clonotype was observed a few times. J is TRBJ2-3 and V is TRBV7-6, with unresolved D. Trimming shortened V by 5 bases and J by 4 bases, and 7 bases separated the two germline ends. The CDR3 runs 12 residues. Germline-derived CDR1 and CDR2 are SGHVS and FNYEAQ. The CDR3 here is CASSPHSDTQYF. The CDR3 DNA sequence: TGTGCCAGCAGCCCTCATTCAGATACGCAGTATTTT.

This clonotype was seen many times. The chain carries TRBV28 and TRBJ2-7, with 7 nucleotides matching TRBD1. V lost 8 bases, J lost 3 bases, and 10 bases stayed unmatched. CDR1 and CDR2 from the germline V gene are MDHEN and SYDVKM. The CDR3 runs 14 residues. Here the CDR3 reads CASYAGTADYEQYF. The CDR3 coding sequence is TGTGCCAGCTACGCCGGGACAGCTGACTACGAGCAGTACTTC.

The sample holds many counts of this clonotype. V and J are TRBV12-3 or TRBV12-4 and TRBJ1-4; 7 nucleotides line up with TRBD1. The trim removed 1 base at V and 7 bases at J, leaving 12 bases unmatched. This CDR3 spans 17 amino acids. For the CDR3, the DNA is TGTGCCAGCAGTTTAGGGACAGGAAGATTGGAAGGTGAAAAACTGTTTTTT. Encoded protein: CASSLGTGRLEGEKLFF.

This clonotype was counted at least ten times. The rearrangement links TRBV11-2 to TRBJ2-7, with 12 bases aligning to TRBD2. CDR1 and CDR2 from the germline V gene are SGHAT and FQNNGV. The CDR3 loop spans 14 amino acids. The ends lost 8 bases at V and 4 bases at J; junction bases unmatched: 6. CDR3 in amino acids: CASVLAGGLYEQYF. The CDR3 nucleotides are TGTGCCAGCGTACTAGCGGGAGGCCTGTACGAGCAGTACTTC.

This clonotype was recorded at least ten times. The chain joins TRBV28 to TRBJ2-1; D is ambiguous. The CDR3 has 16 residues. The germline V and J ends were trimmed by 3 bases and 0 bases, with 12 bases remaining between them. Germline CDR1 reads MDHEN; CDR2 reads SYDVKM. In nucleotides, the CDR3 is TGTGCCAGCAGTTTTTTGGCTCAGAGCTCCTACAATGAGCAGTTCTTC. Translated: CASSFLAQSSYNEQFF.

At least ten counts were recorded for this clonotype. This chain links TRBV28 with TRBJ2-5, with D unresolved. Trimming took off 6 bases at V and 5 bases at J, with 28 bases between the two ends. CDR1 and CDR2 from the germline V gene are MDHEN and SYDVKM. CDR3 size: 18 residues. The CDR3 sequence: CASSLGYSADWMRETQYF. DNA for the CDR3: TGTGCCAGCAGCTTAGGGTATAGTGCAGACTGGATGAGGGAGACCCAGTACTTC.

In its sample, this clonotype ranks as medium-sized. The V gene is TRBV6-6, the J gene TRBJ2-1; D possibly corresponds to TRBD1 (7 bases). This CDR3 region has 17 residues. Germline assignment: CDR1 MNHNY and CDR2 SVGAGI (reference sequence). Trimming took 6 bases from V and 1 from J, leaving 19 bases between them. Here the CDR3 reads CASSGGTAKGSYNEQFF. CDR3 DNA: TGTGCCAGCAGCGGAGGGACAGCCAAAGGGTCCTACAATGAGCAGTTCTTC.